The T cell receptor (beta chain) described here comes from a study of CD8+ T cells in alopecia areata. The authors extracted RNA and reverse transcribed it into cDNA as the sequencing template. TCRdb keeps only in-frame clones here, not all; method: immunoSEQ multiplex PCR. The sample records fewer than 200,000 clones, just under 60% being singletons. Germline CDR1 SQVTM, CDR2 ANQGSEA. The length of the CDR3 is 14 residues. The germline V and J ends were trimmed by 8 bases and 5 bases, with 18 bases remaining between them. The J gene is TRBJ2-2, the V gene TRBV29-1; D unclear. Here the sequenced sample was CD4+ T cells sorted from blood, taken at week 0. This receptor was taken from a human donor with alopecia areata. CDR3 coding DNA: TGCAGCCCTGCCCAAGATGGGGTTACCGGGGAGCTGTTTTTT. Amino acids: CSPAQDGVTGELFF.